This T cell receptor (beta chain) was captured by sequencing in a study of T-cell reconstitution after alpha-beta-depleted transplantation in children. V lost 5 bases to trimming and J lost 2 bases, with 17 bases between them. Germline V gene lookup returns CDR1 DFQATT and CDR2 SNEGSKA (reference sequence). This CDR3 is 15 amino acids long. A few counts support this clonotype. As it was prepared, the TCRbeta library received unique molecular identifiers. Each CDR3 protein is one row after TCRdb ran MiXCR on the PCR reads. The sample contains 420,000 or so distinct CDR3 sequences, approximately 10% of which appear only once.

The chain links TRBV20-1 to TRBJ2-3; possible D gene TRBD2, 5 bases. The sequenced sample was PBMCs from the stem cell graft donor, obtained from the stem cell graft. This clonotype originated in a human donor who donated a stem cell graft to a child with acute myeloid leukemia. The CDR3 spells CSARVGSGYTDTQYF. CDR3 bases: TGCAGTGCTCGAGTGGGTTCGGGATACACAGATACGCAGTATTTT.